This paragraph reports one T cell receptor (beta chain). Its antigen is unknown. The sample originates from a study of T cell repertoires in cytomegalovirus infection. Broader study findings: The cumulative frequency of public TCR beta families identified carriers of CMV plus the relevant HLA. Across the ex vivo response, the dominant clonotypes were HLA-C-restricted CMV-specific TCR beta clonotypes.

CDR3 length: 15 amino acids. The germline gives CDR1 SGHVS, CDR2 FNYEAQ. V lost 4 bases to trimming and J lost 5 bases; unmatched junction nucleotides: 8. TCRdb processed the reads anew with MiXCR; each CDR3 protein has one entry. The sample yields 200,000 to 300,000 distinct CDR3 sequences, around 13% seen once. Sequenced input: PBMCs. V gene TRBV7-6 combines with J gene TRBJ2-5; 9 nucleotides line up with TRBD2. The receptor was isolated from a human donor in good health (CMV status not recorded). Some clones in this sample may be carry-over from other donors' samples. The CDR3 DNA sequence: TGTGCCAGCAGCTCTCCGGGACTAGCAGACGAGACCCAGTACTTC. Amino acids: CASSSPGLADETQYF.